This TCR beta chain is drawn from a study of blood T cell repertoires in COVID-19. Across the whole study: The study drew acute and convalescent COVID-19 samples from the United States, Italy and Spain. T cells, B-cell-depleted T cells, or PBMCs supplied cDNA or gDNA.

Under the authors' procedure: Nucleated cell number was recorded as an estimate derived from reference gene primer amplification. Only in-frame clones appear in the TCRdb table, and some are missing; sequencing was by immunoSEQ multiplex PCR. Clone size and the V and J calls come from that table; the DNA yielded D and trimming. The sample records approximately 240,000 clones, 75% to 90% being singletons. CDR1 and CDR2 (germline): LNHDA, SQIVND (reference sequence). This CDR3 is 13 amino acids long. Deletions cut 5 bases from V and 8 bases from J, with 15 bases between. Sequencing was performed on peripheral blood. The V call is TRBV19, the J call TRBJ1-2; D not resolved. This TCR came from a woman in her twenties or thirties who had recovered from COVID-19. In nucleotides, the CDR3 is TGTGCCAGTAGTCCCGAGATCGATAAGGGCTACACCTTC. This sequence encodes CASSPEIDKGYTF.